One sample yielded the 32 T cell receptor beta chains listed below, sequenced in a study of cytomegalovirus exposure and HLA in healthy donors. With 60 Vbeta and 13 Jbeta primers, the PCR was carried out. Sequencing used immunoSEQ multiplex PCR; TCRdb keeps in-frame clones, though not all of them. The data hold 90,000 to 110,000 clones, with around 72% observed a single time. Sequenced: PBMCs. These receptors were collected from a man aged 25-40 years in good health and CMV-seronegative.

The rearrangement joins TRBV19 to TRBJ2-5; 7 bases agree with TRBD2. This CDR3 has 13 residues. V was clipped by 10 bases and J by 4 bases; unmatched bases: 9. Germline V gene data show CDR1 as LNHDA and CDR2 as SQIVND (reference sequence). CDR3 in amino acids: CATWGGDRETQYF. In nucleotides, the CDR3 is TGTGCCACCTGGGGAGGGGACCGAGAGACCCAGTACTTC.

V is TRBV18 and J is TRBJ2-7; TRBD1 is a possible D gene (6 bases). Germline CDR1 reads KGHSH; CDR2 reads LQKENI. The CDR3 totals 12 residues. Trimming removed 6 bases at V and 3 bases at J, with 9 bases between. CDR3 nucleotides: TGTGCCAGCTCCCCGGACAGCTACGAGCAGTACTTC. This sequence encodes CASSPDSYEQYF.

The chain combines TRBV5-1 with TRBJ2-2, with 9 bases matching TRBD2. The V segment lost 4 bases and the J segment 1 base; nucleotides outside the gene matches: 14. Germline V gene sequence: CDR1 SGHRS, CDR2 YFSETQ. The CDR3 totals 19 residues. The CDR3 DNA reads TGCGCCAGCAGCCCCCTCGGAGCTAGCGGGGCCTTGAACACCGGGGAGCTGTTTTTT. Translation gives CASSPLGASGALNTGELFF.

J is TRBJ2-7 and V is TRBV4-2; 15 bases match TRBD2. The J segment lost 1 base and the V segment lost 4 bases, leaving 5 bases of the junction unmatched. Germline V CDR1 and CDR2: LGHNA, YNFKEQ. The CDR3 extends over 17 amino acids. CDR3: CASSRGLAGGHSYEQYF. DNA for the CDR3: TGTGCCAGCAGCCGCGGACTAGCGGGAGGGCATTCCTACGAGCAGTACTTC.

This chain joins TRBV7-9 and TRBJ1-1; D remains ambiguous. Germline V gene sequence: CDR1 SEHNR, CDR2 FQNEAQ (reference sequence). The V and J ends lost 1 base and 2 bases respectively, with 8 bases between them. There are 14 residues in the CDR3. The DNA for the CDR3 is TGTGCCAGCAGCTTAGGGGCGGGTAACACTGAAGCTTTCTTT. It translates to CASSLGAGNTEAFF.

This clone has a handful of counts. The chain combines TRBV19 with TRBJ2-7; a possible D gene is TRBD1 (5 bases). Germline V gives CDR1 LNHDA, CDR2 SQIVND (reference sequence). CDR3 length equals 13 residues. The V and J ends lost 3 bases and 6 bases respectively, with 12 bases between them. CDR3 coding DNA: TGTGCCAGTAGTATGCAAACAGGCTCCGAGCAGTACTTC. It is translated as CASSMQTGSEQYF.

V and J are TRBV4-2 and TRBJ2-1, with TRBD2 identical over 8 bases. The germline CDR1 and CDR2 sequences are LGHNA and YNFKEQ. The CDR3 loop spans 16 amino acids. Trimming removed 6 bases from V and 4 bases from J; junction bases left unmatched: 11. For the CDR3, the DNA is TGTGCCAGCAGACCCACTAGTAGCGGGGAATACAATGAGCAGTTCTTC. Translation: CASRPTSSGEYNEQFF.

V is TRBV28 and J is TRBJ2-7, with D unclear. Germline V gene sequence: CDR1 MDHEN, CDR2 SYDVKM. This CDR3 contains 12 residues. Deletions cut 4 bases from V and 4 bases from J, with 8 bases between. Here the CDR3 DNA reads TGTGCCAGCAGTTCCTTCCAGTACGAGCAGTACTTC. Translation gives CASSSFQYEQYF. The full variable domain, its missing parts supplied by reference TRBV28 and TRBJ2-7, is DVKVTQSSRYLVKRTGEKVFLECVQDMDHENMFWYRQDPGLGLRLIYFSYDVKMKEKGDIPEGYSVSREKKERFSLILESASTNQTSMYLCASSSFQYEQYFGPGTRLTVT.

This clone has just a few counts. This chain links TRBV5-1 with TRBJ1-2; 9 bases map to TRBD1. Germline V gene data show CDR1 as SGHRS and CDR2 as YFSETQ. Trimming at V came to 2 bases and at J to 6 bases, leaving 5 bases not matched to a gene. This CDR3 region has 14 residues. Here the CDR3 reads CASSFHTGGDGYTF. CDR3 DNA sequence: TGCGCCAGCAGCTTCCACACAGGGGGCGATGGCTACACCTTC.

The chain joins TRBV6-6 to TRBJ1-1, with 8 positions matching TRBD1. Looked up from germline, CDR1 is MNHNY and CDR2 is SVGAGI (reference sequence). V lost 2 bases and J lost 4; bases outside the gene matches: 3. This CDR3 contains 14 residues. The CDR3 reads CASSYDRGITEAFF. The CDR3 DNA follows: TGTGCCAGCAGTTACGACAGGGGTATCACTGAAGCTTTCTTT.

This chain uses TRBV30 with TRBJ2-5; no firm D call. The CDR3 spans 11 residues. Germline V CDR1 and CDR2: GTSNPN, SVGIG (reference sequence). Trimming shortened V by 2 bases and J by 5 bases, and 6 bases separated the two germline ends. The CDR3: CAWSSGETQYF. In nucleotides, the CDR3 is TGTGCCTGGAGTTCCGGGGAGACCCAGTACTTC.

This clone is a singleton in its sample. This chain uses TRBV28 with TRBJ2-6; 14 bases map to TRBD2. The CDR3 is made up of 14 amino acids. CDR1 is MDHEN, CDR2 SYDVKM, per germline. Trimming at V came to 7 bases and at J to 17 bases, leaving 10 bases not matched to a gene. CDR3 coding DNA: TGTGCCAGCACCGAACCGGGACTAGCGGGAGAATTGACTTTC. This sequence encodes CASTEPGLAGELTF. Using reference TRBV28 and TRBJ2-6 for the parts outside the CDR3, the full variable domain is DVKVTQSSRYLVKRTGEKVFLECVQDMDHENMFWYRQDPGLGLRLIYFSYDVKMKEKGDIPEGYSVSREKKERFSLILESASTNQTSMYLCASTEPGLAGELTFGAGSRLTVL.

This chain uses TRBV5-1 with TRBJ2-3; 8 bases agree with TRBD1. V gave up 1 base and J gave up 4 bases; unmatched junction bases: 8. Germline loops: CDR1 SGHRS, CDR2 YFSETQ. The CDR3 runs 16 residues. CDR3 residues: CASSLQGAKGADTQYF. The DNA of the CDR3 is TGCGCCAGCAGCTTGCAGGGGGCTAAAGGGGCAGATACGCAGTATTTT.

The chain couples TRBV5-4 to TRBJ1-4, with 7 bases that match TRBD1. V lost 1 base to trimming and J lost 10 bases; unmatched junction nucleotides: 7. There are 14 residues in the CDR3. Per the germline V gene, CDR1 is SGHNT and CDR2 is YYREEE (reference sequence). CDR3: CASSLQGEMGKLFF. CDR3 nucleotides: TGTGCCAGCAGCTTGCAGGGGGAGATGGGAAAACTGTTTTTT.

The V gene is TRBV28, the J gene TRBJ1-6; D call uncertain. The CDR3 extends over 13 amino acids. V was clipped by 8 bases and J by 0 bases, with 5 bases between them. Germline CDR1 MDHEN, CDR2 SYDVKM. The CDR3 protein is CASLSSYNSPLHF. CDR3 sequence (DNA): TGTGCCAGCCTTAGCTCCTATAATTCACCCCTCCACTTT.

This clone was picked up one time. V usage is TRBV7-2 and J usage is TRBJ1-2; no clear D. Per the germline V gene, CDR1 is SGHTA and CDR2 is FQGNSA. The CDR3 loop spans 13 amino acids. Trimming shortened V by 1 base and J by 4 bases, and 7 bases separated the two germline ends. CDR3 amino acids: CASSLGGVYGYTF. The CDR3 DNA reads as TGTGCCAGCAGCTTAGGCGGAGTCTATGGCTACACCTTC.

The chain uses TRBV7-3 and TRBJ1-2; 7 bases match TRBD1. V was pared by 5 bases and J by 8 bases, with 14 bases of the junction left unmatched. Germline assignment: CDR1 SGHTA and CDR2 FQGTGA. The CDR3 is made up of 15 amino acids. The DNA of the CDR3 is TGTGCCAGCAGCCCGACTTTGACAGGGTGGTCGGGCTACACCTTC. Protein sequence: CASSPTLTGWSGYTF. Together with reference TRBV7-3 and TRBJ1-2, the CDR3 gives the full variable domain: GAGVSQTPSNKVTEKGKYVELRCDPISGHTALYWYRQSLGQGPEFLIYFQGTGAADDSGLPNDRFFAVRPEGSVSTLKIQRTERGDSAVYLCASSPTLTGWSGYTFGSGTRLTVV.

V and J are TRBV7-9 and TRBJ2-7; D may be TRBD1 (5 bases). Germline-derived CDR1 and CDR2 are SEHNR and FQNEAQ (reference sequence). V lost 3 bases and J lost 5, with 14 bases in between. The CDR3 runs 14 residues. Here the CDR3 DNA reads TGTGCCAGCAGCTTGGCAGGGAAAAAAAACGAGCAGTACTTC. This translates into CASSLAGKKNEQYF.

V gene TRBV19 combines with J gene TRBJ1-5, with D perhaps TRBD1 (5 bases). CDR1 is LNHDA and CDR2 is SQIVND in the germline V gene (reference sequence). The CDR3 has 15 residues. V lost 7 bases, J lost 0 bases, and 13 bases lay in between. CDR3 bases: TGTGCCAGTACCCGGGAGGGGATTAGCAATCAGCCCCAGCATTTT. Translation: CASTREGISNQPQHF.

The chain employs TRBV19 and TRBJ1-2, with 11 bases matching TRBD1. CDR1 is LNHDA, CDR2 SQIVND, per germline (reference sequence). The length of the CDR3 is 15 residues. V shed 10 bases, J shed 1 base, and the junction held 8 bases outside the gene matches. CDR3 sequence: CATQRTGGNNYGYTF. DNA for the CDR3: TGTGCCACACAGCGGACAGGGGGCAATAACTATGGCTACACCTTC.

The chain recombines TRBV19 with TRBJ1-2; D is ambiguous. The CDR3 has 15 amino acids. Trimming pared 4 bases from V and 7 bases from J, leaving 19 bases between. Germline loops: CDR1 LNHDA, CDR2 SQIVND (reference sequence). The CDR3 region is CASSNLLTKAGGYTF. The CDR3 DNA sequence: TGTGCCAGTAGTAACCTCCTGACTAAGGCGGGTGGCTACACCTTC.

This clone appeared once. This sequence joins TRBV29-1 and TRBJ2-2; 10 bases are a match to TRBD2. The V gene end was trimmed by 5 bases and the J gene end by 6 bases; junction bases not matched to a gene: 9. This CDR3 is 15 amino acids long. CDR1 is SQVTM, CDR2 ANQGSEA, per germline. The CDR3 loop is CSVHSLSGRPGELFF. CDR3 nucleotides: TGCAGCGTTCATTCCCTTAGCGGGAGGCCCGGGGAGCTGTTTTTT.

This sequence joins TRBV29-1 and TRBJ2-6; TRBD2 might be the D (7 bases). The CDR3 runs to 15 residues. In germline, CDR1 is SQVTM, CDR2 ANQGSEA. The V gene lost 1 base and the J gene lost 2 bases, with 9 bases spanning the gap. In nucleotides, the CDR3 is TGCAGCGTTGAAGGGGGGGGCCCTGGGGCCAACGTCCTGACTTTC. This sequence encodes CSVEGGGPGANVLTF.

The chain employs TRBV4-2 and TRBJ2-1; D is possibly TRBD2 (5 bases). The CDR3 spans 17 residues. The V gene lost 0 bases and the J gene lost 1 base, with 13 bases spanning the gap. CDR1 is LGHNA and CDR2 is YNFKEQ in the germline V gene. CDR3 in amino acids: CASSQDVRTGSYNEQFF. The CDR3 nucleotides read TGTGCCAGCAGCCAAGATGTCCGAACGGGGTCCTACAATGAGCAGTTCTTC.

The genes are TRBV7-2 and TRBJ2-7, with 10 bases fitting TRBD1. The CDR3 runs to 15 residues. V shed 7 bases and J 5 bases; nucleotides not matched to a gene: 11. CDR1 is SGHTA, CDR2 FQGNSA, per germline. In DNA form, the CDR3 reads TGTGCCAGCACCCCCGACGACAGGGGGCGAGACGAGCAGTACTTC. Residues: CASTPDDRGRDEQYF.

The gene calls are TRBV19 and TRBJ2-1; D possibly corresponds to TRBD1 (6 bases). Trimming took off 4 bases at V and 5 bases at J, with 9 bases between the two ends. CDR1 LNHDA and CDR2 SQIVND come from the germline V gene (reference sequence). This CDR3 comprises 13 residues. In nucleotides, the CDR3 is TGTGCCAGTAGTAGAGGACAGAACAATGAGCAGTTCTTC. Translating it yields CASSRGQNNEQFF.

The chain combines TRBV6-1 with TRBJ1-5, with D unclear. Trimming pared 2 bases from V and 4 bases from J, leaving 6 bases between. Germline V lookup: CDR1 MNHNS, CDR2 SASEGT. The CDR3 extends over 13 amino acids. The CDR3 DNA sequence: TGTGCCAGCAGTGAATACTTGAATCAGCCCCAGCATTTT. Amino acid sequence: CASSEYLNQPQHF.

CDR3 in amino acids: CASSYSEGATYGYTF. CDR3 DNA: TGTGCCAGCAGTTACTCTGAGGGAGCCACCTATGGCTACACCTTC. The chain has TRBV6-5 and TRBJ1-2; no reliable D call. The CDR3 is 15 amino acids. CDR1 MNHEY and CDR2 SVGAGI come from the germline V gene. The V end was cut by 0 bases, the J end by 4 bases, with 12 bases between.

This chain uses TRBV6-6 with TRBJ2-1, with 8 bases fitting TRBD1. Germline values: CDR1 MNHNY, CDR2 SVGAGI (reference sequence). The CDR3 is made up of 16 amino acids. Trimming took 5 bases from V and 0 from J; bases not matched to a gene: 6. The CDR3 DNA is TGTGCCAGCAGTAAGCGGACAGGGAGCTCCTACAATGAGCAGTTCTTC. The encoded protein is CASSKRTGSSYNEQFF.

The chain joins TRBV12-5 to TRBJ1-1, with 7 bases aligning to TRBD1. Trimming took 7 bases from V and 4 from J; bases not matched to a gene: 6. Looked up from germline, CDR1 is LGHNT and CDR2 is FRNRAP. The CDR3 is made up of 13 amino acids. The DNA of the CDR3 is TGTGCTAGTGCCGTGTCAGGGGGCACTGAAGCTTTCTTT. This codes for CASAVSGGTEAFF.

The chain employs TRBV1 and TRBJ1-2. TRBV1 is classified as a pseudogene. The CDR3 extends over 11 amino acids. CDR3 nucleotide sequence: TGCACCAGCAGCCAAGACCTTAGCTACACCTTC. Translated: CTSSQDLSYTF.

V gene TRBV19 combines with J gene TRBJ1-5; the D is unclear. Germline V gene data show CDR1 as LNHDA and CDR2 as SQIVND (reference sequence). V gave up 3 bases and J gave up 2 bases, with 20 bases separating them. The CDR3 is made up of 18 amino acids. The CDR3 region is CASSIGRSTVPGNQPQHF. CDR3 nucleotide sequence: TGTGCCAGTAGTATCGGGAGGAGTACAGTACCCGGCAATCAGCCCCAGCATTTT.